This TCR beta chain was sequenced for a study of shared clonotypes between healthy human individuals. The ends were cut back, 2 bases at V and 8 bases at J, with 7 bases in the middle. There are 11 residues in the CDR3. The germline V gene encodes CDR1 DFQATT and CDR2 SNEGSKA (reference sequence). Libraries were prepared by immunoSEQ multiplex PCR; TCRdb keeps only in-frame clonotypes and omits some of them. Among more than 2,000,000 clones listed, approximately 93% were seen once. As for this clone: This same CDR3 is encoded by further DNA sequences in the sample.

The specimen sequenced was naive CD4+ T cells from PBMCs. Subset reported: CD45RA+ positively selected. The TCR originated in a man between 18 and 35 years old in good health. Some clones in this sample may be carry-over from other donors' samples. The chain has TRBV20-1 and TRBJ2-1; D unclear. The CDR3 loop is CSARRGDEQFF. In DNA, the CDR3 is TGCAGTGCTAGACGTGGTGATGAGCAGTTCTTC.